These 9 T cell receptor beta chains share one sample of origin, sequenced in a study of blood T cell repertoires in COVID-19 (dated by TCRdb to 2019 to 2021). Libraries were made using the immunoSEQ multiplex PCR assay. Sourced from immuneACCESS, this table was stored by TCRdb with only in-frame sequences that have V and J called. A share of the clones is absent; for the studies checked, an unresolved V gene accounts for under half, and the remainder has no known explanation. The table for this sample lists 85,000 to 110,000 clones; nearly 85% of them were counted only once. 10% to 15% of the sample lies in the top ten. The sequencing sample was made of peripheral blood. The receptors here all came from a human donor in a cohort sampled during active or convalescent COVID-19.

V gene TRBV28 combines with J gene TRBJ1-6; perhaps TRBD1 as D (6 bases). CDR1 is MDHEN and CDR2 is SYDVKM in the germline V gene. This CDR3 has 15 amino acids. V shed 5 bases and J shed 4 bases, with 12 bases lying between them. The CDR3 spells CASSRGGAYNSPLHF. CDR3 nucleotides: TGTGCCAGCAGTAGAGGGGGGGCATATAATTCACCCCTCCACTTT.

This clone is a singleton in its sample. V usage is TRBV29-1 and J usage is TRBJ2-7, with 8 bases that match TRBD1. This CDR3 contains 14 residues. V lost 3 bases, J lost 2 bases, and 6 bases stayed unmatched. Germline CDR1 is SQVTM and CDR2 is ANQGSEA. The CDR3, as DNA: TGCAGCGTTGATGGTCCAGGGGGCCCCTACGAGCAGTACTTC. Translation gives CSVDGPGGPYEQYF.

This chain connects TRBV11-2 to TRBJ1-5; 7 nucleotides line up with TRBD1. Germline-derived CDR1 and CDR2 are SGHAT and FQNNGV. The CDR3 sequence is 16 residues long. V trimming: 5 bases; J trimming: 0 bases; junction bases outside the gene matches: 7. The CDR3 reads CASSPVTGSSNQPQHF. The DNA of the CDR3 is TGTGCCAGCAGCCCCGTGACAGGGTCTAGCAATCAGCCCCAGCATTTT.

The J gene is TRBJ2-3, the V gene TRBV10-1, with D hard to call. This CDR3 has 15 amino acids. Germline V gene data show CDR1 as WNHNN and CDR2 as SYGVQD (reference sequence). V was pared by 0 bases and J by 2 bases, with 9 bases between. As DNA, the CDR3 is TGCGCCAGCAGTGAGTCTAACTCCGCCACAGATACGCAGTATTTT. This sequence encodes CASSESNSATDTQYF.

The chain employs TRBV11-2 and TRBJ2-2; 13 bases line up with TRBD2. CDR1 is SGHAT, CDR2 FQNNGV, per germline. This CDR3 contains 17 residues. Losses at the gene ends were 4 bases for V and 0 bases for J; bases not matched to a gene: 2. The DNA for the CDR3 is TGTGCCAGCAGCTCCGGGACTAGCGGGGCGAACACCGGGGAGCTGTTTTTT. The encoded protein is CASSSGTSGANTGELFF.

CDR3 bases: TGTGCCAGCAGCGAACAGGGGGGTGAATCACCCCTCCACTTT. This encodes CASSEQGGESPLHF. The chain combines TRBV9 with TRBJ1-6; TRBD1 matches 8 bases. V trimming: 3 bases; J trimming: 10 bases; junction bases outside the gene matches: 6. Germline V CDR1 and CDR2: SGDLS, YYNGEE. The CDR3 totals 14 residues.

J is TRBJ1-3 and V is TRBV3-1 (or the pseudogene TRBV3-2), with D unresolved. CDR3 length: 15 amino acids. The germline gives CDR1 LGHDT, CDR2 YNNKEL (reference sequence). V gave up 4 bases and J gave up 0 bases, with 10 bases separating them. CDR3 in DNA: TGTGCCAGCAGCCTCAAACCGGGCTCTGGAAACACCATATATTTT. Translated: CASSLKPGSGNTIYF.

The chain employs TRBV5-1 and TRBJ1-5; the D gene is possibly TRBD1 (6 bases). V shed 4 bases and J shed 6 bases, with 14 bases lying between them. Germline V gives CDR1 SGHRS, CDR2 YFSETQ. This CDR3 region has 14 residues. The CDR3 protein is CASSVDSPSQPQHF. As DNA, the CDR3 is TGCGCCAGCAGCGTGGACAGCCCCAGTCAGCCCCAGCATTTT. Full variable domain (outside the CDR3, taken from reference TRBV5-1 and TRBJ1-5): KAGVTQTPRYLIKTRGQQVTLSCSPISGHRSVSWYQQTPGQGLQFLFEYFSETQRNKGNFPGRFSGRQFSNSRSEMNVSTLELGDSALYLCASSVDSPSQPQHFGDGTRLSIL.

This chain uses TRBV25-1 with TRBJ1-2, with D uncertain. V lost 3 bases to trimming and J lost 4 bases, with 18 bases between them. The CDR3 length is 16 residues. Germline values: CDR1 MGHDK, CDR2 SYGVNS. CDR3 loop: CASSDARRGLGYGYTF. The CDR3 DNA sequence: TGTGCCAGCAGTGATGCCCGACGGGGATTAGGCTATGGCTACACCTTC.